A single sample is the source of the 21 T cell receptor beta chains below, sequenced in a study of control samples from healthy donors and cancer patients. Libraries were prepared by immunoSEQ multiplex PCR; TCRdb keeps only in-frame clonotypes and omits some of them. The data show roughly 83,000 clones, with around 80% seen just once and around 9.5% held by the top ten. Material for sequencing was blood. The receptors derive from a woman in her sixties in good health.

The chain carries TRBV6-5 and TRBJ1-4; the D is unclear. The CDR3 runs 14 residues. Germline V CDR1 and CDR2: MNHEY, SVGAGI. Trimming removed 4 bases from V and 1 base from J, with 7 bases in between. CDR3 sequence reads: CASSSLGTNEKLFF. In nucleotides, the CDR3 is TGTGCCAGCAGTTCCCTCGGAACTAATGAAAAACTGTTTTTT.

This rearrangement joins TRBV6-1 to TRBJ1-1, with D uncertain. This CDR3 has 13 residues. CDR1 is MNHNS, CDR2 SASEGT, per germline. Trimming took 7 bases from V and 1 from J, leaving 10 bases between them. The CDR3 loop is CASTQVENTEAFF. In nucleotides, the CDR3 is TGTGCCAGCACCCAAGTGGAGAACACTGAAGCTTTCTTT.

This chain connects TRBV6-5 to TRBJ2-2; 8 bases line up with TRBD1. CDR3 size: 14 residues. CDR1 is MNHEY, CDR2 SVGAGI, per germline. J gave up 5 bases and V 6 bases, and 5 bases lay outside the gene matches. CDR3 DNA sequence: TGTGCCAGCAGCGAGACAGGGGAGACCGGGGAGCTGTTTTTT. Translating gives CASSETGETGELFF.

This clone was recorded only once. This sequence joins TRBV3-1 (or the pseudogene TRBV3-2) and TRBJ1-3; D unresolved. V was trimmed by 0 bases and J by 4 bases, leaving 13 bases between them. This CDR3 has 16 amino acids. Germline V lookup: CDR1 LGHDT, CDR2 YNNKEL (reference sequence). CDR3 sequence reads: CASSQEDRLLGNTIYF. CDR3 nucleotide sequence: TGTGCCAGCAGCCAAGAGGACCGGTTGTTAGGAAACACCATATATTTT.

This chain joins TRBV4-3 and TRBJ1-6; D is unclear. The germline CDR1 and CDR2 sequences are LGHNA and YSLEER. This CDR3 contains 18 residues. V dropped 0 bases and J dropped 0 bases, with 12 bases sitting between them. The CDR3 region has the DNA TGCGCCAGCAGCCAAGATGGCACCTACAGCTCCTATAATTCACCCCTCCACTTT. This encodes CASSQDGTYSSYNSPLHF.

The rearrangement joins TRBV5-1 to TRBJ2-5; D unclear. The germline V gene has CDR1 SGHRS and CDR2 YFSETQ. The CDR3 covers 13 residues. With 5 bases removed from V and 5 bases from J, the gap between germline ends came to 13 bases. The CDR3 here is CASRIGPRETQYF. The CDR3 nucleotides are TGCGCCAGCAGGATCGGGCCTCGGGAGACCCAGTACTTC.

This clone was detected only once. The V call is TRBV27, the J call TRBJ1-2, with TRBD1 as a possible D gene (5 bases). The ends were cut back, 5 bases at V and 3 bases at J, with 13 bases in the middle. This CDR3 is 14 amino acids long. Germline V CDR1 and CDR2: MNHEY, SMNVEV (reference sequence). The CDR3 DNA sequence: TGTGCCAGCAGTGAGAGGTTAGGGGACTATGGCTACACCTTC. Encoded protein: CASSERLGDYGYTF.

The V gene is TRBV7-2, the J gene TRBJ1-5; a weak D match, TRBD1 (6 bases). Germline CDR1 is SGHTA and CDR2 is FQGNSA. V was clipped by 5 bases and J by 3 bases, with 11 bases between them. The CDR3 totals 14 residues. CDR3: CASSDTGNNQPQHF. The CDR3 DNA is TGTGCCAGCAGCGACACAGGGAACAATCAGCCCCAGCATTTT. The full variable domain, rest sourced from reference TRBV7-2 and TRBJ1-5, is GAGVSQSPSNKVTEKGKDVELRCDPISGHTALYWYRQSLGQGLEFLIYFQGNSAPDKSGLPSDRFSAERTGGSVSTLTIQRTQQEDSAVYLCASSDTGNNQPQHFGDGTRLSIL.

V is TRBV24-1 and J is TRBJ2-2; no firm D call. Germline V CDR1 and CDR2: KGHDR, SFDVKD. The CDR3 sequence is 13 residues long. The ends were cut back, 4 bases at V and 2 bases at J, with 4 bases in the middle. CDR3 residues: CATSEVNTGELFF. The CDR3 DNA follows: TGTGCCACCAGTGAAGTAAACACCGGGGAGCTGTTTTTT.

The chain links TRBV18 to TRBJ1-6; D not certain. The V and J ends lost 2 bases and 9 bases respectively, with 14 bases between them. Germline V gives CDR1 KGHSH, CDR2 LQKENI. CDR3 length: 15 amino acids. The CDR3 reads CASSPFDNLRSPLHF. CDR3 sequence (DNA): TGTGCCAGCTCACCATTCGATAATTTACGTTCACCCCTCCACTTT.

The V gene is TRBV4-1, the J gene TRBJ2-6; the match to TRBD2 covers 8 bases. The ends lost 0 bases at V and 0 bases at J; junction bases unmatched: 7. The length of the CDR3 is 19 residues. CDR1 is MGHRA, CDR2 YSYEKL, per germline. The CDR3 here is CASSQESAGGYSGANVLTF. CDR3 sequence (DNA): TGCGCCAGCAGCCAAGAGTCGGCGGGAGGTTACTCTGGGGCCAACGTCCTGACTTTC.

This rearrangement joins TRBV9 to TRBJ1-4, with no clear D. The ends were cut back, 0 bases at V and 3 bases at J, with 6 bases in the middle. CDR1 SGDLS and CDR2 YYNGEE come from the germline V gene. The CDR3 extends over 14 amino acids. CDR3 protein: CASSVGVANEKLFF. CDR3 nucleotide sequence: TGTGCCAGCAGCGTAGGGGTAGCTAATGAAAAACTGTTTTTT.

A single count supports this clone. The chain carries TRBV2 and TRBJ2-5; D gene unclear. The CDR3 spans 14 residues. Germline CDR1 and CDR2: SNHLY and FYNNEI. Trimming stripped 2 bases from V and 5 bases from J, with 12 bases between. This CDR3 is CASSELKIGETQYF. The CDR3 coding sequence is TGTGCCAGCAGTGAATTGAAGATCGGGGAGACCCAGTACTTC. Full variable domain (outside the CDR3, taken from reference TRBV2 and TRBJ2-5): EPEVTQTPSHQVTQMGQEVILRCVPISNHLYFYWYRQILGQKVEFLVSFYNNEISEKSEIFDDQFSVERPDGSNFTLKIRSTKLEDSAMYFCASSELKIGETQYFGPGTRLLVL.

The rearrangement links TRBV11-2 to TRBJ1-3; 7 nucleotides line up with TRBD1. Per the germline V gene, CDR1 is SGHAT and CDR2 is FQNNGV. This CDR3 region has 17 residues. V shed 1 base, J shed 0 bases, and the junction held 6 bases outside the gene matches. The DNA for the CDR3 is TGTGCCAGCAGCTTAGCGGGACAGACATTCTCTGGAAACACCATATATTTT. It yields the protein CASSLAGQTFSGNTIYF.

V is TRBV5-4 and J is TRBJ2-2; the D gene is possibly TRBD2 (6 bases). This CDR3 region has 17 residues. Germline CDR1 reads SGHNT; CDR2 reads YYREEE (reference sequence). Trimming took 4 bases from V and 5 from J, leaving 21 bases between them. The CDR3 sequence: CASSTAIGGGVTGELFF. CDR3 in DNA: TGTGCCAGCAGCACCGCCATCGGGGGAGGTGTGACCGGGGAGCTGTTTTTT.

The chain couples TRBV5-4 to TRBJ2-3, with unresolved D. The germline V gene encodes CDR1 SGHNT and CDR2 YYREEE (reference sequence). V lost 2 bases and J 0 bases, leaving 7 bases between the germline ends. CDR3 length: 14 residues. The CDR3 here is CASSFRASTDTQYF. The CDR3 DNA reads as TGTGCCAGCAGCTTTCGGGCGAGCACAGATACGCAGTATTTT. The full variable domain, rest sourced from reference TRBV5-4 and TRBJ2-3, is ETGVTQSPTHLIKTRGQQVTLRCSSQSGHNTVSWYQQALGQGPQFIFQYYREEENGRGNFPPRFSGLQFPNYSSELNVNALELDDSALYLCASSFRASTDTQYFGPGTRLTVL.

This sequence joins TRBV19 and TRBJ1-2; TRBD1 is a possible D gene (6 bases). In germline, CDR1 is LNHDA, CDR2 SQIVND (reference sequence). Trimming took off 9 bases at V and 7 bases at J, with 18 bases between the two ends. The length of the CDR3 is 13 residues. The CDR3 sequence is CASSPPTGLGYTF. In DNA form, the CDR3 reads TGTGCCAGCTCTCCGCCGACAGGCCTTGGCTACACCTTC.

This clone showed up just a few times. This chain joins TRBV5-3 and TRBJ1-1; D possibly corresponds to TRBD1 (5 bases). TRBV5-3 is designated an ORF whose function remains uncertain. V lost 4 bases and J lost 0, with 13 bases in between. The CDR3 is made up of 15 amino acids. Here the CDR3 reads CARSKIRDLNTEAFF. DNA of the CDR3: TGTGCCAGAAGCAAGATCCGGGACCTGAACACTGAAGCTTTCTTT.

The chain couples TRBV1 to TRBJ2-3; the table's D call TRBD2 went unverified against the DNA. TRBV1 is shown as a pseudogene. CDR3 length: 17 amino acids. CDR3 sequence: CTSSQSSTGGHTDTQYF. CDR3 coding DNA: TGCACCAGCAGCCAGTCATCAACGGGGGGCCACACAGATACGCAGTATTTT.

V usage is TRBV28 and J usage is TRBJ1-2; D not certain. The CDR3 is 12 residues long. V was shortened by 4 bases and J by 6 bases, with 9 bases between the two germline ends. The germline gives CDR1 MDHEN, CDR2 SYDVKM. CDR3: CASSSRLDGYTF. The CDR3, as DNA: TGTGCCAGCAGTTCCAGACTCGATGGCTACACCTTC.

This chain joins TRBV6-5 and TRBJ2-7, with 8 bases fitting TRBD1. Germline CDR1 reads MNHEY; CDR2 reads SVGAGI. CDR3 size: 11 residues. The CDR3 DNA sequence: TGTGCCAGCAGCCGGGACAGGAGATATTCGGTC. Translating gives CASSRDRRYSV.